The 29 T cell receptor beta chains listed next were all sequenced from one sample in a study of cytomegalovirus exposure and HLA in healthy donors. The PCR ran on 60 Vbeta and 13 Jbeta primers. Profiling relied on immunoSEQ multiplex PCR, and the TCRdb table lists in-frame clones only, not all of them. Altogether roughly 35,000 clones are present, about 53% being singletons, with the ten largest covering more than 5%. The specimen was PBMCs. Receptor source: a woman in her forties in good health and CMV-seropositive.

The chain combines TRBV29-1 with TRBJ2-3; 15 bases map to TRBD2. V was pared by 6 bases and J by 4 bases, with 11 bases of the junction left unmatched. Germline V gene data show CDR1 as SQVTM and CDR2 as ANQGSEA. CDR3 size: 17 residues. The DNA of the CDR3 is TGCAGCGTCGCAGGACTAGCGGGGGGGCCACTTGCAGATACGCAGTATTTT. It codes for CSVAGLAGGPLADTQYF.

Worth noting for this clone: The same CDR3 arises from other DNA sequences in this sample as well. The chain has TRBV25-1 and TRBJ2-5; TRBD1 is a possible D gene (5 bases). CDR1 is MGHDK, CDR2 SYGVNS, per germline. Trimming stripped 4 bases from V and 5 bases from J, with 11 bases between. The CDR3 extends over 13 amino acids. CDR3 bases: TGTGCCAGCAGTGGCCCAGGGAAGGAGACCCAGTACTTC. Amino acid sequence: CASSGPGKETQYF.

The chain joins TRBV7-2 to TRBJ1-1; a possible D gene is TRBD1 (5 bases). V lost 5 bases to trimming and J lost 11 bases, with 15 bases between them. Per the germline V gene, CDR1 is SGHTA and CDR2 is FQGNSA. The CDR3 is 12 residues long. The CDR3 reads CASSRDFSVAFF. The CDR3 region has the DNA TGTGCCAGCAGCCGGGACTTTTCAGTGGCTTTCTTT.

This clone has just a few counts. The V gene is TRBV5-1, the J gene TRBJ2-3; 14 positions match TRBD2. The length of the CDR3 is 16 residues. V gave up 4 bases and J gave up 1 base; unmatched junction bases: 2. Germline values: CDR1 SGHRS, CDR2 YFSETQ. CDR3 loop: CASSPGLAGGTDTQYF. Written as DNA, the CDR3 is TGCGCCAGCAGCCCGGGACTAGCGGGGGGCACAGATACGCAGTATTTT.

This clone was seen a few times. This CDR3 reads CATSRRAGKDYNEQFF. The DNA of the CDR3 is TGTGCCACCAGCAGGCGGGCAGGAAAGGACTACAATGAGCAGTTCTTC. This chain joins TRBV15 and TRBJ2-1, with D perhaps matching TRBD2 (5 bases). The V end was cut by 3 bases, the J end by 3 bases, with 15 bases between. The CDR3 spans 16 residues. Germline CDR1 is LNHNV and CDR2 is YYDKDF (reference sequence).

This clone was observed many times. This rearrangement joins TRBV30 to TRBJ2-1, with 10 bases aligning to TRBD2. Trimming removed 3 bases from V and 9 bases from J; junction bases left unmatched: 17. CDR1 and CDR2 from the germline V gene are GTSNPN and SVGIG (reference sequence). This CDR3 has 17 residues. DNA of the CDR3: TGTGCCTGGAGACCTAAGCTAGCGGGGGCCGGTATCGGTGAGCAGTTCTTC. Protein product: CAWRPKLAGAGIGEQFF.

The J gene is TRBJ2-1, the V gene TRBV4-3, with D unresolved. Trimming removed 0 bases from V and 0 bases from J, with 6 bases in between. In germline, CDR1 is LGHNA, CDR2 YSLEER. This CDR3 spans 15 amino acids. CDR3 coding DNA: TGCGCCAGCAGCCAAGATCGAGTCTCCTACAATGAGCAGTTCTTC. Translation gives CASSQDRVSYNEQFF.

This chain uses TRBV7-3 with TRBJ1-1, with 9 bases identical to TRBD1. CDR1 and CDR2 (germline): SGHTA, FQGTGA. The CDR3 spans 13 residues. Trimming took 5 bases from V and 5 from J; bases not matched to a gene: 3. CDR3 protein: CASSRDRETEAFF. The CDR3 nucleotides read TGTGCCAGCAGCCGGGACAGGGAGACTGAAGCTTTCTTT. Supplemented by reference TRBV7-3 and TRBJ1-1, the full variable domain reads GAGVSQTPSNKVTEKGKYVELRCDPISGHTALYWYRQSLGQGPEFLIYFQGTGAADDSGLPNDRFFAVRPEGSVSTLKIQRTERGDSAVYLCASSRDRETEAFFGQGTRLTVV.

This clone was seen once. CDR3 sequence reads: CANSSSRTARGSYNSPLHF. The CDR3 region has the DNA TGTGCCAACAGTTCGAGCCGGACAGCAAGAGGCTCCTATAATTCACCCCTCCACTTT. The chain carries TRBV30 and TRBJ1-6, with a possible D match to TRBD1 (6 bases). With 8 bases removed from V and 0 bases from J, the gap between germline ends came to 26 bases. The CDR3 has 19 residues. Germline-derived CDR1 and CDR2 are GTSNPN and SVGIG (reference sequence).

This rearrangement joins TRBV2 to TRBJ2-7; 11 bases map to TRBD2. This CDR3 has 15 amino acids. In germline, CDR1 is SNHLY, CDR2 FYNNEI. V shed 2 bases and J 3 bases; nucleotides not matched to a gene: 3. The CDR3 DNA is TGTGCCAGCAGTGAACCCGGGACTAGCGGCTACGAGCAGTACTTC. Translated, it gives CASSEPGTSGYEQYF.

The J gene is TRBJ2-1, the V gene TRBV6-6, with D perhaps matching TRBD1 (6 bases). CDR3 length: 15 amino acids. V shed 4 bases and J shed 4 bases, with 14 bases lying between them. Germline CDR1 is MNHNY and CDR2 is SVGAGI (reference sequence). The CDR3 protein is CASSSGQSVYNEQFF. The DNA for the CDR3 is TGTGCCAGCAGTTCAGGACAGAGCGTTTACAATGAGCAGTTCTTC.

This clone has just a few counts. The rearrangement uses TRBV7-2 and TRBJ2-7; D call uncertain. V lost 1 base to trimming and J lost 5 bases, with 18 bases between them. Germline V lookup: CDR1 SGHTA, CDR2 FQGNSA. This CDR3 has 16 amino acids. In DNA form, the CDR3 reads TGTGCCAGCAGCTTAGTTGGTAATGGGCCCCAAGACGAGCAGTACTTC. Translated, it gives CASSLVGNGPQDEQYF.

The genes are TRBV6-5 and TRBJ2-5; TRBD1 matches 7 bases. Unmatched junction bases numbered 5, after V lost 4 bases and J lost 3 bases. In germline, CDR1 is MNHEY, CDR2 SVGAGI. The CDR3 loop spans 14 amino acids. This CDR3 reads CASSSGTVKETQYF. DNA for the CDR3: TGTGCCAGCAGTTCCGGGACAGTGAAAGAGACCCAGTACTTC.

J is TRBJ1-2 and V is TRBV14; 9 bases are a match to TRBD1. Unmatched junction bases numbered 8, after V lost 2 bases and J lost 7 bases. In germline, CDR1 is SGHDN, CDR2 FVKESK. The CDR3 sequence is 15 residues long. The CDR3 protein is CASSQFTGGASGYTF. The CDR3 nucleotides are TGTGCCAGCAGCCAATTTACAGGGGGCGCATCTGGCTACACCTTC.

The sample holds a few counts of this clone. The gene calls are TRBV4-2 and TRBJ2-3; D is undetermined. Germline V gene sequence: CDR1 LGHNA, CDR2 YNFKEQ. Between the trimmed V and J ends, which lost 4 bases and 10 bases, there was a span of 12 bases. The CDR3 has 12 residues. The CDR3 region has the DNA TGTGCCAGCAGCCTTTCGATCTCGGCGCAGTATTTT. The encoded protein is CASSLSISAQYF.

This rearrangement joins TRBV4-2 to TRBJ2-7; D ambiguous. This CDR3 has 13 amino acids. The germline V gene encodes CDR1 LGHNA and CDR2 YNFKEQ. V was shortened by 1 base and J by 5 bases, with 9 bases between the two germline ends. For the CDR3, the DNA is TGTGCCAGCAGCCAAGTCCCGGGTCACGAGCAGTACTTC. Residues: CASSQVPGHEQYF.

The chain couples TRBV5-1 to TRBJ1-1, with 9 bases matching TRBD1. Germline V gives CDR1 SGHRS, CDR2 YFSETQ. With 3 bases clipped from V and 4 bases from J, the junction kept 4 bases outside the gene matches. This CDR3 has 14 residues. CDR3 coding DNA: TGCGCCAGCAGCTGGGGACAGGGCCTCACTGAAGCTTTCTTT. As protein: CASSWGQGLTEAFF.

The CDR3: CASVSRGRVTEAFF. As DNA, the CDR3 is TGTGCCAGTGTTTCCAGGGGGCGCGTCACTGAAGCTTTCTTT. This chain connects TRBV19 to TRBJ1-1; the match to TRBD1 covers 8 bases. Per germline, CDR1 LNHDA and CDR2 SQIVND (reference sequence). J lost 4 bases, V lost 8 bases, and 9 bases had no gene match. The CDR3 extends over 14 amino acids.

The CDR3 loop reads CASSEARTGANVLTF. As DNA, the CDR3 is TGTGCCAGCAGTGAAGCGCGTACTGGGGCCAACGTCCTGACTTTC. The rearrangement uses TRBV6-1 and TRBJ2-6; D is uncertain. The V and J ends lost 0 bases and 2 bases respectively, with 5 bases between them. Germline CDR1 MNHNS, CDR2 SASEGT. The CDR3 runs 15 residues.

The chain couples TRBV2 to TRBJ1-1; D remains unclear. The CDR3 contains 12 residues. Germline V gives CDR1 SNHLY, CDR2 FYNNEI. V dropped 8 bases and J dropped 3 bases, with 10 bases sitting between them. The CDR3 DNA is TGTGCCAGCTCGATTCAGGACACTGAAGCTTTCTTT. It codes for CASSIQDTEAFF.

This clone is medium-sized (0.01 to 0.1%) within its sample. The gene calls are TRBV27 and TRBJ2-7; TRBD2 is a possible D gene (6 bases). CDR3 size: 14 residues. Germline CDR1 MNHEY, CDR2 SMNVEV (reference sequence). V lost 5 bases and J lost 5, with 16 bases in between. The CDR3 here is CASSMGLTSHEQYF. CDR3 DNA: TGTGCCAGCAGTATGGGACTGACCTCTCACGAGCAGTACTTC.

The sample holds one count of this clone. The gene calls are TRBV18 and TRBJ2-7; D is ambiguous. Trimming cost V 4 bases and J 1 base, with 8 bases left between them. This CDR3 has 13 amino acids. Germline CDR1 and CDR2: KGHSH and LQKENI. This CDR3 is CASSQVHSYEQYF. The CDR3 DNA reads TGTGCCAGCTCACAAGTACATTCCTACGAGCAGTACTTC.

This clone was seen only a few times. The rearrangement joins TRBV13 to TRBJ2-1; TRBD2 matches at 9 bases. The V gene's germline CDR1 is PRHDT and CDR2 FYEKMQ (reference sequence). The CDR3 spans 16 residues. V was clipped by 7 bases and J by 9 bases; unmatched bases: 16. CDR3 nucleotides: TGTGCCAGCACCCTCGTAGGAGCGGGGGGAGTGGGTGAGCAGTTCTTC. Protein: CASTLVGAGGVGEQFF.

This sequence joins TRBV10-1 and TRBJ2-7; possible D gene TRBD2, 7 bases. The CDR3 runs 13 residues. Germline V gene sequence: CDR1 WNHNN, CDR2 SYGVQD (reference sequence). Trimming shortened V by 8 bases and J by 4 bases, and 15 bases separated the two germline ends. This chain's CDR3 is CASRGEGGYEQYF. CDR3 nucleotides: TGCGCCAGCCGGGGGGAGGGGGGATACGAGCAGTACTTC.

The V and J genes are TRBV18 and TRBJ2-7; TRBD1 aligns across 7 bases. The CDR3 totals 13 residues. Looked up from germline, CDR1 is KGHSH and CDR2 is LQKENI. Germline trimming cut 3 bases from V and 6 bases from J; bases unmatched to any gene: 5. CDR3 coding DNA: TGTGCCAGCTCACCGGGACAGACCACCGAGCAGTACTTC. Residues: CASSPGQTTEQYF.

The chain combines TRBV6-1 with TRBJ1-3; possible D gene TRBD1, 5 bases. The CDR3 runs to 14 residues. Germline V gives CDR1 MNHNS, CDR2 SASEGT. V was pared by 2 bases and J by 1 base, with 6 bases between. The CDR3 spells CASSERGSGNTIYF. The CDR3, as DNA: TGTGCCAGCAGTGAAAGGGGTTCTGGAAACACCATATATTTT.

This clone has only a few counts. The V call is TRBV5-4, the J call TRBJ2-5, with D uncertain. Germline V gene data show CDR1 as SGHNT and CDR2 as YYREEE (reference sequence). V was cut by 4 bases and J by 3 bases, with 13 bases left in between. The CDR3 consists of 14 residues. The CDR3 sequence is CASSDLTRKETQYF. CDR3 coding DNA: TGTGCCAGCAGCGACCTGACAAGAAAAGAGACCCAGTACTTC.

This clone was seen a handful of times. The chain is built from TRBV6-5 and TRBJ1-2; D gene unclear. The germline V gene has CDR1 MNHEY and CDR2 SVGAGI. The ends were cut back, 6 bases at V and 1 base at J, with 12 bases in the middle. The CDR3 extends over 14 amino acids. The CDR3 region has the DNA TGTGCCAGCAGAAGTTCCGGCGGTAACTATGGCTACACCTTC. Translating gives CASRSSGGNYGYTF.

The chain couples TRBV19 to TRBJ1-1; unclear D gene. CDR3 length: 13 residues. V lost 5 bases to trimming and J lost 6 bases, with 13 bases between them. Per germline, CDR1 LNHDA and CDR2 SQIVND (reference sequence). The CDR3 loop is CASSEGSVPEAFF. For the CDR3, the DNA is TGTGCCAGTAGTGAAGGGAGCGTCCCTGAAGCTTTCTTT.